These T cell receptor beta chains were read from a single sample in a study of response to subunit inactivated influenza vaccine. Each CDR3 protein is one row after TCRdb ran MiXCR on the RT-PCR reads. The sample holds approximately 680,000 distinct CDR3 sequences, approximately 14% seen once. The specimen comprised PBMCs from blood, sampled roughly 12 days after vaccination. Receptor source: a man aged 50-59 years who received an inactivated influenza vaccine. Each CDR3 is given with its conserved first and last residue. D genes are given only for firm matches. Size is omitted from some rows. Given values are once, few, many or a class for expanded clones.

TRBD2	TRBJ2-5	many	TRBV5-1	CASSWGLAGDIQTQYF	TGCGCCAGCAGCTGGGGACTAGCGGGAGATATACAGACCCAGTACTTC
-	TRBJ2-7	few	TRBV10-2	CASSESSMGLAISYEQYF	TGCGCCAGCAGTGAATCGAGTATGGGCCTAGCGATTAGCTACGAGCAGTACTTC
-	TRBJ1-1	-	TRBV12-3/TRBV12-4	CASSFPPGQPMTEAFF	TGTGCCAGCAGTTTTCCCCCCGGACAGCCGATGACTGAAGCTTTCTTT
TRBD2	TRBJ2-1	-	TRBV6-2/TRBV6-3	CASRPGLAGAYNEQFF	TGTGCCAGCAGGCCGGGACTAGCGGGAGCGTACAATGAGCAGTTCTTC
TRBD2	TRBJ2-3	few	TRBV20-1	CSARYPSGGTDTQYF	TGCAGTGCTAGGTATCCTAGCGGGGGCACAGATACGCAGTATTTT
-	TRBJ2-1	few	TRBV12-3/TRBV12-4	CASSPIPLGEQFF	TGTGCCAGCAGCCCGATACCTTTGGGTGAGCAGTTCTTC
-	TRBJ2-3	few	TRBV7-7	CASSSVDTDTQYF	TGTGCCAGCAGCTCCGTCGACACAGATACGCAGTATTTT
-	TRBJ1-1	few	TRBV12-3/TRBV12-4	CASSLVDGARTEAFF	TGTGCCAGCAGTTTAGTAGATGGGGCACGAACTGAAGCTTTCTTT
-	TRBJ2-3	few	TRBV4-2	CASSQGFATSTDTQYF	TGTGCCAGCAGCCAAGGCTTCGCCACTAGCACAGATACGCAGTATTTT
-	TRBJ2-3	many	TRBV4-2	CASSRQLPGLGGRTDTQYF	TGTGCCAGCAGCCGTCAACTTCCCGGACTAGGGGGCCGCACAGATACGCAGTATTTT
TRBD2	TRBJ2-1	few	TRBV20-1	CSALASGRAYNEQFF	TGCAGTGCCCTCGCTAGCGGGAGGGCCTACAATGAGCAGTTCTTC
TRBD1	TRBJ2-7	few	TRBV18	CASSPPGRGGYYEQYF	TGTGCCAGCTCACCACCGGGGAGAGGGGGCTACTACGAGCAGTACTTC
TRBD1	TRBJ2-5	-	TRBV6-2/TRBV6-3	CAGRQTGRETQYF	TGTGCCGGCAGGCAGACAGGGCGCGAGACCCAGTACTTC
-	TRBJ2-7	many	TRBV19	CASSQTPSYEQYF	TGTGCCAGTAGCCAGACACCGAGCTACGAGCAGTACTTC
-	TRBJ2-7	-	TRBV20-1	CSATPGRTVSYEQYF	TGCAGTGCTACCCCCGGGAGGACAGTGTCCTACGAGCAGTACTTC
-	TRBJ2-5	-	TRBV14	CASSLFKTVGLETQYF	TGTGCCAGCAGCCTGTTCAAGACAGTCGGATTAGAGACCCAGTACTTC
-	TRBJ2-7	few	TRBV7-9	CASSQSRDLTYEQYF	TGTGCCAGCAGCCAAAGCCGGGACTTAACCTACGAGCAGTACTTC
-	TRBJ2-1	few	TRBV5-4	CASSLALAKGNEQFF	TGTGCCAGCAGCTTGGCGCTAGCTAAGGGCAATGAGCAGTTCTTC
TRBD2	TRBJ2-7	-	TRBV20-1	CSAGGGSGIYEQYF	TGCAGTGCTGGTGGGGGTAGCGGGATTTACGAGCAGTACTTC
TRBD1	TRBJ2-2	-	TRBV6-1	CASRRTGGNTGELFF	TGTGCCAGCAGGCGGACAGGGGGGAACACCGGGGAGCTGTTTTTT
TRBD2	TRBJ2-1	few	TRBV7-3	CASSIGTSGSYNEQFF	TGTGCCAGCAGCATAGGGACTAGCGGGAGCTACAATGAGCAGTTCTTC
-	TRBJ1-3	-	TRBV6-5	CASSYGRGSGNTIYF	TGTGCCAGCAGTTACGGGCGGGGCTCTGGAAACACCATATATTTT
-	TRBJ2-7	-	TRBV10-3	CAISPTDYEQYF	TGTGCCATCAGTCCCACAGACTACGAGCAGTACTTC
TRBD2	TRBJ2-3	once	TRBV9	CASSASGGTTSTDTQYF	TGTGCCAGCAGCGCCTCGGGGGGGACTACTAGCACAGATACGCAGTATTTT
-	TRBJ2-1	few	TRBV28	CATIERVSSYNEQFF	TGTGCCACCATTGAACGGGTGAGCTCCTACAATGAGCAGTTCTTC
TRBD2	TRBJ2-5	-	TRBV7-2	CASSPSGSYRETQYF	TGTGCCAGCAGCCCTAGCGGGAGTTATAGGGAGACCCAGTACTTC
-	TRBJ1-4	few	TRBV5-1	CASSLLGTSEEKLFF	TGCGCCAGCAGCTTACTCGGGACTTCCGAAGAAAAACTGTTTTTT
-	TRBJ2-3	once	TRBV11-3	CASSGLVGDTQYF	TGTGCCAGCAGCGGCCTGGTCGGAGATACGCAGTATTTT
-	TRBJ1-4	-	TRBV4-1	CASSLPMGSEKLFF	TGCGCCAGCAGCCTCCCCATGGGGTCTGAAAAACTGTTTTTT
-	TRBJ2-1	-	TRBV3-1	CASSQPRGAIGEQFF	TGTGCCAGCAGCCAACCGAGGGGCGCTATAGGTGAGCAGTTCTTC
-	TRBJ1-2	-	TRBV29-1	CSVDVYGYTF	TGCAGCGTTGACGTTTATGGCTACACCTTC
-	TRBJ2-7	few	TRBV11-2	CASSVMSEQYF	TGTGCCAGCAGCGTCATGAGCGAGCAGTACTTC